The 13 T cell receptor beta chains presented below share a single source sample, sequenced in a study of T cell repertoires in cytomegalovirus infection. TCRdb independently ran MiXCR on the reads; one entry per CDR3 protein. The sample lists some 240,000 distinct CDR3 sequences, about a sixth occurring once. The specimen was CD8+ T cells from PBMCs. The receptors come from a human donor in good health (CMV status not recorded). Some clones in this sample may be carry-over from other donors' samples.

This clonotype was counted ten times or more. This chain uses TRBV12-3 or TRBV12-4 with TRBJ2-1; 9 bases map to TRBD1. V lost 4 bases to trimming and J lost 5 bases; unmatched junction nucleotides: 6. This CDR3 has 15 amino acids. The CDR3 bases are TGTGCCAGCAGTTCCCCGGGACAGGGAAACAATGAGCAGTTCTTC. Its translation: CASSSPGQGNNEQFF.

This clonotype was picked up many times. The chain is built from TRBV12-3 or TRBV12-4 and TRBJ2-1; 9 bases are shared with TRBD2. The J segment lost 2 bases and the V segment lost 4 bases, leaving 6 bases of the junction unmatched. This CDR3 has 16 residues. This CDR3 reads CASSSPGLATYNEQFF. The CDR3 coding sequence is TGTGCCAGCAGTTCCCCGGGACTAGCTACCTACAATGAGCAGTTCTTC.

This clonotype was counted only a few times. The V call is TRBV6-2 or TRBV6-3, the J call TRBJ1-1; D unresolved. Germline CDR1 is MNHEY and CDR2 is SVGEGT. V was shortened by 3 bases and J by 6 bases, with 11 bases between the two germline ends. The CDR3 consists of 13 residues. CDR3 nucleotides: TGTGCCAGCAGTTATGCGCCAGATCCTGAAGCTTTCTTT. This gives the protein CASSYAPDPEAFF.

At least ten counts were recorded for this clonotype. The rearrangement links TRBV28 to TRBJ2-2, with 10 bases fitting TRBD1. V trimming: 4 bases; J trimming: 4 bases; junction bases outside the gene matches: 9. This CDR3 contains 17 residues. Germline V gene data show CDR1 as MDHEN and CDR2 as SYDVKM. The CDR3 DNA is TGTGCCAGCAGTTCAACCCGACAGGGGGCGAGCACCGGGGAGCTGTTTTTT. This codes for CASSSTRQGASTGELFF.

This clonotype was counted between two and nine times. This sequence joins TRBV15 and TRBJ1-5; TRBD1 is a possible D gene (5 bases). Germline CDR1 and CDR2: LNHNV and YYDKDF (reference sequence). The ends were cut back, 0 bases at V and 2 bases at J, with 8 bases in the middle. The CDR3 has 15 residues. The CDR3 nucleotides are TGTGCCACCAGCAGAGACAGGGCCCGCAATCAGCCCCAGCATTTT. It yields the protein CATSRDRARNQPQHF.

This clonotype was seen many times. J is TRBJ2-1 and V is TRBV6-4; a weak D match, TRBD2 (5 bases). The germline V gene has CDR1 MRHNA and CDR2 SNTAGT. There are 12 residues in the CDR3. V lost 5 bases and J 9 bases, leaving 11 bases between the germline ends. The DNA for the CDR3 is TGTGCCAGCAGTTTAGGTGAGGGTGAGCAGTTCTTC. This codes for CASSLGEGEQFF.

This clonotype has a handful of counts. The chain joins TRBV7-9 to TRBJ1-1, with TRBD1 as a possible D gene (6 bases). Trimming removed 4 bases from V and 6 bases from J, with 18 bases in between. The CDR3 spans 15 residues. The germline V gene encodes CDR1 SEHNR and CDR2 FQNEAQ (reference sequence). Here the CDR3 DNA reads TGTGCCAGCAGCTCGACAGGCTCCCTGGGCGCTGAAGCTTTCTTT. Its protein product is CASSSTGSLGAEAFF.

CDR3 in amino acids: CASSQADRGSTEAFF. Here the CDR3 DNA reads TGCGCCAGCAGCCAAGCAGACAGGGGATCAACTGAAGCTTTCTTT. The chain couples TRBV4-3 to TRBJ1-1; TRBD1 aligns across 8 bases. Germline CDR1 reads LGHNA; CDR2 reads YSLEER. The V gene end was trimmed by 1 base and the J gene end by 5 bases; junction bases not matched to a gene: 6. This CDR3 region has 15 residues.

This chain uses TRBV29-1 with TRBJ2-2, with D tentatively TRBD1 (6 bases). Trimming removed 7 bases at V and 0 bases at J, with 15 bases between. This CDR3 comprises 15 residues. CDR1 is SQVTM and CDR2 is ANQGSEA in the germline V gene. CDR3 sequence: CSALPPGANTGELFF. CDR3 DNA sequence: TGCAGCGCCCTCCCGCCAGGGGCGAACACCGGGGAGCTGTTTTTT.

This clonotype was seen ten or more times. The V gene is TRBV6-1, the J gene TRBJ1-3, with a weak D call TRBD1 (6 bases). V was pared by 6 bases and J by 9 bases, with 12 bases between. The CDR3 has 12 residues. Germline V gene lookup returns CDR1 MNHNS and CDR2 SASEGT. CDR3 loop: CASRSTGPTIYF. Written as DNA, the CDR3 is TGTGCCAGCAGGTCGACAGGTCCCACCATATATTTT.

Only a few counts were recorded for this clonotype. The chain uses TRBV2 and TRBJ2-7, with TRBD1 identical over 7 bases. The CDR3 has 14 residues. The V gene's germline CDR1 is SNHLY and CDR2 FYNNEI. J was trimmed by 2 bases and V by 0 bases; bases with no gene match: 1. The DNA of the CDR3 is TGTGCCAGCAGTGAAGCGACAGGGACCTACGAGCAGTACTTC. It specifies CASSEATGTYEQYF.

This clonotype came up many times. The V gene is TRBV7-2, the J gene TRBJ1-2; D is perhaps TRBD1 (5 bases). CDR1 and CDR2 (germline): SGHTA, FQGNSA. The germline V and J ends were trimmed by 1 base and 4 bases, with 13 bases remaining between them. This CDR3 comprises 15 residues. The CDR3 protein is CASSLEAGRLYGYTF. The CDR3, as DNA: TGTGCCAGCAGCTTAGAGGCAGGGAGACTCTATGGCTACACCTTC.

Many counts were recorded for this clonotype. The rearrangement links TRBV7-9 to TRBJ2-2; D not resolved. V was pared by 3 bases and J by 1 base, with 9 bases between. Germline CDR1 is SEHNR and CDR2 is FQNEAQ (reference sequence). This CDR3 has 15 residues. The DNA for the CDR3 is TGTGCCAGCAGCTTCAGATCGGAGAACACCGGGGAGCTGTTTTTT. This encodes CASSFRSENTGELFF.